This T cell receptor (beta chain) was recorded in a study of blood T cell repertoires in COVID-19. V was clipped by 3 bases and J by 7 bases; unmatched bases: 2. The CDR3 contains 13 residues. Generated by immunoSEQ multiplex PCR, the TCRdb table keeps only in-frame clones and is missing some. Of approximately 66,000 clones in the sample, more than 70% were seen once. This TCR was recovered from a woman aged 50 to 65 with active or convalescent COVID-19. This sequence joins TRBV12-3 or TRBV12-4 and TRBJ2-1; 8 bases line up with TRBD1. The sample was peripheral blood. The DNA for the CDR3 is TGTGCCAGCAGTTTCAGGGGGCGGAATGAGCAGTTCTTC. Protein sequence: CASSFRGRNEQFF.